This is a list of T cell receptor beta chains from one sample in a study of T-cell memory formation after mild COVID-19. TCRdb recomputed calls from the 5' RACE reads with MiXCR, one row per CDR3 protein. The table has 380,000 or so distinct CDR3 sequences, 13% to 15% seen once; the top ten hold 22%. Specimen: PBMCs or a T cell subset sorted from them (not recorded which). The receptors were gathered from a man between 18 and 29 years old who had mild COVID-19 (a few samples of this study predate the infection). Cell type and time point are not known. Both conserved end residues are part of each CDR3. D genes are given only for firm matches. The size of a clone is reported for some rows only, either as once, few or many, or as a class for expanded clones.

>.|TRBJ2-6|TRBV5-5|many
CASSLVGSLHGANVLTF
TGTGCCAGCAGCTTGGTCGGTTCCCTACACGGGGCCAACGTCCTGACTTTC
>.|TRBJ1-5|TRBV7-2|.
CASSAVGNQPQHF
TGTGCCAGCAGCGCCGTCGGTAACCAGCCCCAGCATTTT
>.|TRBJ2-5|TRBV4-1|few
CASSQVQRTALIQETQYF
TGCGCCAGCAGCCAAGTCCAAAGAACGGCCCTGATCCAAGAGACCCAGTACTTC
>.|TRBJ1-1|TRBV4-1|.
CASSHDPASRTEAFF
TGCGCCAGCAGCCACGATCCGGCCTCGAGGACTGAAGCTTTCTTT
>TRBD2|TRBJ2-1|TRBV29-1|.
CSVSEGAGDEQFF
TGCAGCGTTTCAGAAGGGGCGGGAGATGAGCAGTTCTTC
>TRBD1|TRBJ1-1|TRBV5-1|.
CASSGQQGVPEAFF
TGCGCCAGCAGCGGACAACAGGGGGTGCCTGAAGCTTTCTTT
>.|TRBJ1-6|TRBV18|.
CASSPRLLTGTQKANSPLHF
TGTGCCAGCTCACCAAGACTCCTCACCGGGACACAAAAAGCCAATTCACCCCTCCACTTT
>TRBD2|TRBJ2-5|TRBV9|.
CASSVGVTSGSQETQYF
TGTGCCAGCAGCGTAGGTGTAACTAGCGGGTCCCAAGAGACCCAGTACTTC
>.|TRBJ2-1|TRBV7-2|few
CASSLVGGGRYNEQFF
TGTGCCAGCAGCTTAGTAGGTGGGGGCCGATACAATGAGCAGTTCTTC
>.|TRBJ1-1|TRBV18|few
CASSPSPALTEAFF
TGTGCCAGCTCACCATCCCCTGCCCTCACTGAAGCTTTCTTT
>TRBD2|TRBJ2-1|TRBV6-6|.
CASLDRHSSGGYNEQFF
TGTGCCAGCTTAGACAGGCACTCTAGCGGGGGCTACAATGAGCAGTTCTTC
>TRBD1|TRBJ2-7|TRBV4-2|.
CASSQPRQGAYEQYF
TGTGCCAGCAGCCAGCCCCGACAGGGGGCTTACGAGCAGTACTTC
>.|TRBJ1-5|TRBV7-2|.
CASIDRKDQPQHF
TGTGCCAGCATCGACCGTAAGGATCAGCCCCAGCATTTT
>.|TRBJ2-1|TRBV6-1|.
CASTLDIYNEQFF
TGTGCCAGCACCCTCGACATTTACAATGAGCAGTTCTTC
>.|TRBJ2-7|TRBV4-1|.
CASSHLGYEQYF
TGCGCCAGCAGCCATTTGGGTTACGAGCAGTACTTC
>TRBD2|TRBJ2-1|TRBV9|.
CASSVTSGAYNEQFF
TGTGCCAGCAGCGTTACTAGCGGGGCCTACAATGAGCAGTTCTTC
>TRBD1|TRBJ2-1|TRBV12-3/TRBV12-4|.
CASSPGQGPLEQFF
TGTGCCAGCAGTCCCGGACAGGGGCCCCTTGAGCAGTTCTTC
>.|TRBJ2-5|TRBV29-1|.
CSVEVGAVETQYF
TGCAGCGTTGAAGTTGGTGCAGTGGAGACCCAGTACTTC
>TRBD1|TRBJ1-6|TRBV18|.
CASSLAGTVNNSPLHF
TGTGCCAGCTCACTAGCCGGGACAGTCAATAATTCACCCCTCCACTTT
>TRBD1|TRBJ1-2|TRBV7-3|.
CASSTGTAYGYTF
TGTGCCAGCAGCACCGGGACAGCCTATGGCTACACCTTC
>.|TRBJ2-2|TRBV20-1|.
CSAALRFGAGELFF
TGCAGTGCCGCCCTCCGGTTTGGGGCCGGGGAGCTGTTTTTT
>.|TRBJ1-5|TRBV12-3/TRBV12-4|.
CASSLGSWAESNQPQHF
TGTGCCAGCAGTTTAGGGTCTTGGGCAGAAAGCAATCAGCCCCAGCATTTT
>.|TRBJ2-7|TRBV6-5|few
CASSKELADLVYEQYF
TGTGCCAGCAGCAAAGAGCTGGCCGACTTAGTTTACGAGCAGTACTTC
>.|TRBJ2-2|TRBV11-2|few
CASSPRGGWDGELFF
TGTGCCAGCAGCCCCCGGGGCGGGTGGGACGGGGAGCTGTTTTTT
>.|TRBJ2-5|TRBV5-4|many
CASSRPTQETQYF
TGTGCCAGCAGCAGACCGACCCAAGAGACCCAGTACTTC
>.|TRBJ1-2|TRBV5-1|many
CASRGSGGYTF
TGCGCCAGCAGGGGCTCGGGTGGCTACACCTTC
>.|TRBJ1-2|TRBV6-2/TRBV6-3|few
CASSHGGGYTF
TGTGCCAGCAGCCACGGCGGAGGCTACACCTTC